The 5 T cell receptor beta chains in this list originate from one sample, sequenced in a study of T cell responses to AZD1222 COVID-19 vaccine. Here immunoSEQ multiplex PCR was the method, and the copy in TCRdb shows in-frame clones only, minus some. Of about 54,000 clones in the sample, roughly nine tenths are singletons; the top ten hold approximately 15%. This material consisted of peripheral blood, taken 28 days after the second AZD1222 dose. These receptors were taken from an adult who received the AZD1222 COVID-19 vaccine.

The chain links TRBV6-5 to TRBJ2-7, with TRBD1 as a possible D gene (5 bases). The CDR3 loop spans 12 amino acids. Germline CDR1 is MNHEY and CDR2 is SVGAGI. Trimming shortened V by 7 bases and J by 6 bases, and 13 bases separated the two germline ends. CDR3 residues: CASTTGTGEQYF. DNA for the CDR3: TGTGCCAGCACCACAGGTACTGGCGAGCAGTACTTC.

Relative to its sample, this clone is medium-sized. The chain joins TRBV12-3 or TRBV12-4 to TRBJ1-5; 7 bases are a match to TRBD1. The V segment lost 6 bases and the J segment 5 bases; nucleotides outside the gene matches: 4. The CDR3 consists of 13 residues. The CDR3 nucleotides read TGTGCCAGCAGGGGGGACAGATATCAGCCCCAGCATTTT. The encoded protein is CASRGDRYQPQHF.

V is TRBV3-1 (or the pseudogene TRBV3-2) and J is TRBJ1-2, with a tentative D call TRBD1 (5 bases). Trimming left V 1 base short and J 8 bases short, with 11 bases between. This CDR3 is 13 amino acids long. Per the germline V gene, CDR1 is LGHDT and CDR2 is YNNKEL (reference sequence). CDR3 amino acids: CASSQGQGFGYTF. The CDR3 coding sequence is TGTGCCAGCAGCCAAGGGCAGGGATTCGGCTACACCTTC.

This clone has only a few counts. The CDR3 protein is CASSYSFRTLVSSYEQYF. DNA of the CDR3: TGTGCCAGCAGTTACTCCTTCCGGACGCTAGTTAGCTCCTACGAGCAGTACTTC. The chain uses TRBV6-2 or TRBV6-3 and TRBJ2-7; D remains unclear. V was shortened by 0 bases and J by 0 bases, with 18 bases between the two germline ends. CDR1 is MNHEY, CDR2 SVGEGT, per germline. This CDR3 has 18 residues.

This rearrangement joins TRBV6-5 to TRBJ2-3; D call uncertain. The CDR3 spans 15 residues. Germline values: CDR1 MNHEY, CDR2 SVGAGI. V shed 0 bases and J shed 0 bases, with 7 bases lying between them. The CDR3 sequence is CASSYSSTSTDTQYF. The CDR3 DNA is TGTGCCAGCAGTTACTCGTCCACTAGCACAGATACGCAGTATTTT.